Included here is one T cell receptor beta chain sequence, with context. The sample comes from a study of blood T cell repertoires in COVID-19. Some clones are missing from TCRdb's copy, which holds only in-frame ones; the method was immunoSEQ multiplex PCR. Of some 260,000 clones detected, approximately 88% appear once; the ten largest clones hold roughly 6%. Specimen: peripheral blood. The clonotype originates from a woman aged 25-40 years with COVID-19, enrolled during active disease.

The CDR3 is CATSRDRGYTF. In DNA, the CDR3 is TGTGCCACCTCGCGCGATCGAGGCTACACCTTC. This sequence joins TRBV24-1 and TRBJ1-2, with D uncertain. The CDR3 spans 11 residues. Germline lookup yields CDR1 KGHDR and CDR2 SFDVKD. V lost 9 bases, J lost 8 bases, and 12 bases lay in between.